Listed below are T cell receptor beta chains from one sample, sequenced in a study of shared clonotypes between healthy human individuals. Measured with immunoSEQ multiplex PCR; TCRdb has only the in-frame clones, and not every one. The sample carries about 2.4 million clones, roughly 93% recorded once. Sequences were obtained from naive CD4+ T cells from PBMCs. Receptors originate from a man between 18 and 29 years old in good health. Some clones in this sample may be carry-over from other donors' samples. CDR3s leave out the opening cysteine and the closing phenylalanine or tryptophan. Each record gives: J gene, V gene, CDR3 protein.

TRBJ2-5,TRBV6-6,ASTPSGGQETQY
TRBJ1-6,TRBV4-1,ASSQDLSRNSPLH
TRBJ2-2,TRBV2,ASQGARTGELF
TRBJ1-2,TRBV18,ASSPLMADRGLISYT
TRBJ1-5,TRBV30,AWSVQRNQPQH
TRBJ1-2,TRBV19,ATRGGREWDGYT
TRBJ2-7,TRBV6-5,ASSTGYEQY
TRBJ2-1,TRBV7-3,ASGSGREGLSYNEQF
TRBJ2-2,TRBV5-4,ASSFKAGRNTGELF
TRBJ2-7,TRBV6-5,ASRNSGRYYEQY
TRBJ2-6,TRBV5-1,ASSFRGGAGANVLT
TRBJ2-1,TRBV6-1,ASSPLSGSYNEQF
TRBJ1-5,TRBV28,ASEEGGTDPNQPQH
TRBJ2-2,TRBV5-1,ASSLGIGANTGELF
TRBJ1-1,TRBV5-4,ASSLDLWGDEAF
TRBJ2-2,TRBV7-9,ASRTGSAYTGELF
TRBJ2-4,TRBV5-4,ASSLGGNKNIQY
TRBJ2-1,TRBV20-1,SVGIGRF
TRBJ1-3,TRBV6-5,ASRQGDTIY
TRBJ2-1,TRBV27,ASSLGLADEQF
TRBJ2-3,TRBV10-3,AILADLSTDTQY
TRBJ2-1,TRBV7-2,ASSFRDFPYNEQF
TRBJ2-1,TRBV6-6,ASSYSGSGLVGEQF
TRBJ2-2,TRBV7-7,ASSSTQDTGELF
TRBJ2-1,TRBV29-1,SVTKTSVEQF
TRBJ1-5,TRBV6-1,ASSEQGLVNQPQH
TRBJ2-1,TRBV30,AWSVGYRFHEQF
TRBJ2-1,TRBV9,ASQRSSGNEQF
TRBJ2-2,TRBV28,ASSLGNSGELF
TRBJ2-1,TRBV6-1,ASSEGILVYNEQF
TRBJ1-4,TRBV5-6,ASSGYRDGRRANEKLF
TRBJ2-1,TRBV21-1,ASSKDGTSPHQRDYNEQF
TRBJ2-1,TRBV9,ASSPIASGYNEQF
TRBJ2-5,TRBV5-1,ASSLGQQNQETQY
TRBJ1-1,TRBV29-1,SVIGGGTEAF
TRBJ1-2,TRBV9,ASSVVGGGYT
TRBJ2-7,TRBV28,ASSLPPRTYEQY
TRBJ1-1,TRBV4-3,ASSQDSGPNTEAF
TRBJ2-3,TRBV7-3,ASSLIPGTGGTDTQY
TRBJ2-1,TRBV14,ASSQPGLAGVWHNEQF
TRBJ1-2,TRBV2,ASSELDRGYT
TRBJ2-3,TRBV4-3,ASSQEVVSGDLSTDTQY
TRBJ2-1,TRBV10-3,AISDRLAGASGGNEQF
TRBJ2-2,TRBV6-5,ASSYTQNTGELF
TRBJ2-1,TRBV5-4,ASSLPRGSYNEQF
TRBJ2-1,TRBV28,ASSSPPGQFPSWQF
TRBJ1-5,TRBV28,ASNSQGAQNQPQH
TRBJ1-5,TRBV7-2,ASSFSRDPNQPQH
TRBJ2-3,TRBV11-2,ASSLRGRTTDTQY
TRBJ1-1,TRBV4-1,ASSPSSGTEAF